This is a list of T cell receptor beta chains from one sample in a study of blood T cell repertoires in COVID-19. The assay was immunoSEQ multiplex PCR, and TCRdb's table has in-frame clones only and misses some. In the table there are roughly 300,000 clones, under 90% of which are singletons. The sequencing input was peripheral blood. The receptor source for this set is a woman aged 55-75 years with active or convalescent COVID-19. Each CDR3 is given with its conserved first and last residue. Each record gives: V gene, D gene, J gene, clone size, CDR3 protein, CDR3 DNA. D genes are given only for firm matches. Clone size is given for some rows only: seen once, a few or many times, or a class if the clone is expanded.

V: TRBV11-2; D: TRBD2; J: TRBJ2-7; size: -; CDR3: CASSRTSGAYEQYF; DNA: TGTGCCAGCAGCCGGACTAGCGGGGCCTACGAGCAGTACTTC
V: TRBV3-1/TRBV3-2; D: TRBD1; J: TRBJ2-1; size: once; CDR3: CASSRDSSSSYNEQFF; DNA: TGTGCCAGCAGCCGGGACAGTTCAAGCTCCTACAATGAGCAGTTCTTC
V: TRBV7-9; D: -; J: TRBJ1-1; size: -; CDR3: CASSLGGQAAFF; DNA: TGTGCCAGCAGCTTAGGGGGGCAGGCAGCTTTCTTT
V: TRBV6-5; D: -; J: TRBJ1-4; size: -; CDR3: CASTSGGGREKLFF; DNA: TGTGCCTCCACCTCCGGGGGGGGACGTGAAAAACTGTTTTTT
V: TRBV20-1; D: -; J: TRBJ2-1; size: -; CDR3: CSASSMPRGEQFF; DNA: TGCAGTGCTAGTTCGATGCCGCGAGGTGAGCAGTTCTTC
V: TRBV4-3; D: -; J: TRBJ1-2; size: few; CDR3: CASSQPRRGGYGYTF; DNA: TGCGCCAGCAGCCAACCCAGGAGGGGCGGCTATGGCTACACCTTC
V: TRBV28; D: TRBD1; J: TRBJ1-6; size: -; CDR3: CASSLGQDNSPLHF; DNA: TGTGCCAGCAGTTTAGGACAGGATAATTCACCCCTCCACTTT
V: TRBV11-2; D: TRBD2; J: TRBJ2-1; size: -; CDR3: CASSLLSGGQNEQFF; DNA: TGTGCCAGCAGCTTACTGAGCGGGGGGCAGAATGAGCAGTTCTTC
V: TRBV4-1; D: -; J: TRBJ1-5; size: -; CDR3: CASSQGRGPQHF; DNA: TGCGCCAGCAGCCAAGGGCGGGGGCCCCAGCATTTT
V: TRBV9; D: -; J: TRBJ1-3; size: -; CDR3: CASSVSQGLGNTIYF; DNA: TGTGCCAGCAGCGTAAGTCAGGGGCTTGGAAACACCATATATTTT
V: TRBV19; D: TRBD2; J: TRBJ2-5; size: -; CDR3: CASTGRGETQYF; DNA: TGTGCCAGTACGGGGAGGGGCGAGACCCAGTACTTC
V: TRBV28; D: -; J: TRBJ1-5; size: -; CDR3: CASSRGKGNQPQHF; DNA: TGTGCCAGTTCGCGGGGGAAGGGCAATCAGCCCCAGCATTTT
V: TRBV19; D: -; J: TRBJ2-7; size: -; CDR3: CASSPLTGFDEQYF; DNA: TGTGCCAGTAGTCCCCTGACAGGATTCGACGAGCAGTACTTC
V: TRBV6-2/TRBV6-3; D: TRBD1; J: TRBJ2-5; size: -; CDR3: CASSGPNRQGSFEKTQYF; DNA: TGTGCCAGCAGTGGGCCGAACAGACAGGGTAGTTTCGAGAAGACCCAGTACTTC
V: TRBV27; D: TRBD1; J: TRBJ2-5; size: -; CDR3: CASSSTGTGRVGSRQETQYF; DNA: TGTGCCAGCAGTTCCACCGGGACAGGGCGGGTAGGTTCCCGCCAAGAGACCCAGTACTTC